This is a list of T cell receptor beta chains from one sample in a study of Tregs in tolerant kidney transplant recipients. This table comes from immunoSEQ multiplex PCR, and its TCRdb copy is limited to in-frame clones, with some not included. The sample has about 81,000 clones, more than 85% seen once. The specimen was CD4+ T cells from blood (PBMCs), collected 24 months after the transplant. These receptors came from a human patient who received a combined kidney and bone marrow transplant. Some T cells may possibly be graft donor cells. CDR3s leave out the opening cysteine and the closing phenylalanine or tryptophan. Only part of the rows carry a size: once, few, many, or a class if the clone is expanded.

>TRBV7-3|TRBJ2-5|-
ASSFSGGGEETQY
>TRBV7-6|-|-
ASSLVFRQGVNEQY
>TRBV5-4|TRBJ2-7|-
ASSSDITYEQY
>TRBV16|TRBJ2-7|-
ASSRRGGTRDEQY
>TRBV11-2|TRBJ2-7|-
ASRSLQLGYEQY
>TRBV28|TRBJ2-7|-
ASSPQTSLTVQY
>TRBV6-5|TRBJ1-6|-
ASKAGSYNSPLH
>TRBV28|TRBJ1-5|-
ASSPFDRSNQPQH
>TRBV18|TRBJ2-3|-
ASSRTSGMAGDTQY
>TRBV2|TRBJ1-2|-
ASSPDRAKGYT
>TRBV10-1|TRBJ2-3|once
ASRALDRASTDTQY
>TRBV18|TRBJ2-7|-
ASSPDRGGYEQY
>TRBV7-3|TRBJ1-6|-
ASSPPGGAGSTSSPLH
>TRBV18|TRBJ1-4|-
ASSLRTGKNEKLF
>TRBV4-3|TRBJ2-3|once
ASSPGRGTGTDTQY
>TRBV28|TRBJ2-5|-
ASSSRLAGGVGETQY
>TRBV15|TRBJ2-1|-
ATRLNGGASYNEQF
>TRBV18|TRBJ2-7|-
ASSPSGEQY
>TRBV5-1|TRBJ2-2|once
ASSLLTDSSGELF
>TRBV4-1|TRBJ2-2|once
ASSHSPHRDRTNTGELF
>TRBV11-3|-|-
ASCGRNYEQY
>TRBV28|TRBJ1-2|once
ASSLGGFRNYGYT
>TRBV30|TRBJ2-7|-
AWRSSYEQY
>TRBV29-1|TRBJ2-7|-
SAKTGVYEQY
>TRBV18|TRBJ1-1|-
ASSAVSRANTEAF
>TRBV30|TRBJ2-7|-
AWSGLAGLSYEQY